These 32 T cell receptor beta chains share one sample of origin, sequenced in a study of blood T cell repertoires in COVID-19 (dated by TCRdb to between 2020 and 2021). The library was produced with the immunoSEQ multiplex PCR assay. Here the immuneACCESS table is served through TCRdb, limited to in-frame sequences with V and J called. Missing clones are a known gap in these copies; in checked studies unresolved V genes cover under half, and the rest lacks a known reason. Present in this sample are 250,000 or so clones, over 80% of which were seen just once. 1.5% of the sample is taken by the ten largest. Sample: peripheral blood. Receptors were obtained from a woman in her 40s who had recovered from COVID-19.

Here the CDR3 DNA reads TGTGCCAGCAGCTTCGTAGGGGGTTCTGGAGGCTACACCTTC. Translation: CASSFVGGSGGYTF. The rearrangement uses TRBV7-9 and TRBJ1-2; perhaps TRBD1 as D (6 bases). The CDR3 is 14 residues long. Germline CDR1 and CDR2: SEHNR and FQNEAQ (reference sequence). Trimming pared 3 bases from V and 8 bases from J, leaving 16 bases between. Full variable domain (missing parts from reference TRBV7-9 and TRBJ1-2): DTGVSQNPRHKITKRGQNVTFRCDPISEHNRLYWYRQTLGQGPEFLTYFQNEAQLEKSRLLSDRFSAERPKGSFSTLEIQRTEQGDSAMYLCASSFVGGSGGYTFGSGTRLTVV.

A single count supports this clone. V usage is TRBV11-3 and J usage is TRBJ1-1; the D gene is possibly TRBD1 (5 bases). Germline values: CDR1 SGHNT, CDR2 YENEEA. V was trimmed by 0 bases and J by 5 bases, leaving 7 bases between them. The CDR3 consists of 13 residues. This CDR3 reads CASSLDPGTEAFF. The CDR3 coding sequence is TGTGCCAGCAGCTTAGACCCAGGGACTGAAGCTTTCTTT.

The rearrangement joins TRBV3-1 (or the pseudogene TRBV3-2) to TRBJ1-6, with 8 bases aligning to TRBD1. This CDR3 contains 13 residues. The germline CDR1 and CDR2 sequences are LGHDT and YNNKEL (reference sequence). Losses at the gene ends were 6 bases for V and 7 bases for J; bases not matched to a gene: 2. CDR3 nucleotide sequence: TGTGCCAGCAGGGGACAGGTGAATTCACCCCTCCACTTT. Translating it yields CASRGQVNSPLHF.

This chain connects TRBV28 to TRBJ1-3; 7 nucleotides agree with TRBD1. Germline CDR1 and CDR2: MDHEN and SYDVKM. Germline trimming cut 6 bases from V and 3 bases from J; bases unmatched to any gene: 8. CDR3 length: 15 amino acids. This CDR3 is CASRQGTASGNTIYF. In nucleotides, the CDR3 is TGTGCCAGCAGACAGGGGACAGCTAGTGGAAACACCATATATTTT. The whole variable domain, remainder taken from reference TRBV28 and TRBJ1-3, is DVKVTQSSRYLVKRTGEKVFLECVQDMDHENMFWYRQDPGLGLRLIYFSYDVKMKEKGDIPEGYSVSREKKERFSLILESASTNQTSMYLCASRQGTASGNTIYFGEGSWLTVV.

V and J are TRBV11-2 and TRBJ1-2; 9 bases are shared with TRBD1. This CDR3 has 16 residues. Per germline, CDR1 SGHAT and CDR2 FQNNGV. Unmatched junction bases numbered 10, after V lost 5 bases and J lost 3 bases. The CDR3 DNA reads as TGTGCCAGCAGCGGGATAGGCGGGACAGGGTACTATGGCTACACCTTC. Protein product: CASSGIGGTGYYGYTF.

The CDR3 loop is CASSPRQGTGELFF. The CDR3, as DNA: TGCGCCAGCAGCCCCCGACAGGGCACCGGGGAGCTGTTTTTT. The chain couples TRBV5-1 to TRBJ2-2; TRBD1 matches at 7 bases. Trimming removed 4 bases from V and 4 bases from J; junction bases left unmatched: 4. The germline V gene encodes CDR1 SGHRS and CDR2 YFSETQ. This CDR3 is 14 amino acids long. Full variable domain (outside the CDR3, taken from reference TRBV5-1 and TRBJ2-2): KAGVTQTPRYLIKTRGQQVTLSCSPISGHRSVSWYQQTPGQGLQFLFEYFSETQRNKGNFPGRFSGRQFSNSRSEMNVSTLELGDSALYLCASSPRQGTGELFFGEGSRLTVL.

The chain uses TRBV4-1 and TRBJ2-1, with D possibly matching TRBD2 (6 bases). The V gene's germline CDR1 is MGHRA and CDR2 YSYEKL. There are 16 residues in the CDR3. Trimming took off 0 bases at V and 4 bases at J, with 13 bases between the two ends. The CDR3 loop is CASSQDPPGRYNEQFF. DNA for the CDR3: TGCGCCAGCAGCCAAGATCCGCCAGGGAGGTACAATGAGCAGTTCTTC.

The V and J genes are TRBV5-1 and TRBJ1-1, with 10 bases identical to TRBD1. With 4 bases clipped from V and 5 bases from J, the junction kept 14 bases outside the gene matches. The germline V gene has CDR1 SGHRS and CDR2 YFSETQ. This CDR3 comprises 17 residues. The CDR3 region has the DNA TGCGCCAGCAGCGCCGGCCCTGACAGGGGGCGAGGAACTGAAGCTTTCTTT. It codes for CASSAGPDRGRGTEAFF.

The V call is TRBV7-9, the J call TRBJ2-5; 10 positions agree with TRBD2. Trimming took 4 bases from V and 5 from J; bases not matched to a gene: 7. CDR1 is SEHNR and CDR2 is FQNEAQ in the germline V gene (reference sequence). The CDR3 covers 15 residues. CDR3 sequence: CASSSPGLAHETQYF. DNA of the CDR3: TGTGCCAGCAGCTCGCCGGGACTAGCGCATGAGACCCAGTACTTC.

The rearrangement links TRBV9 to TRBJ1-1; the match to TRBD1 covers 7 bases. Germline V gives CDR1 SGDLS, CDR2 YYNGEE. This CDR3 spans 14 amino acids. After removal of 5 bases from V and 5 bases from J, the junction contained 9 bases not matched to a gene. DNA for the CDR3: TGTGCCAGCAGTCGAGGCAGGGGGTCGACTGAAGCTTTCTTT. This codes for CASSRGRGSTEAFF.

The chain recombines TRBV19 with TRBJ2-1; 11 bases are shared with TRBD2. The CDR3 runs 15 residues. The J segment lost 4 bases and the V segment lost 7 bases, leaving 6 bases of the junction unmatched. Germline V gene lookup returns CDR1 LNHDA and CDR2 SQIVND (reference sequence). The CDR3 sequence is CASNSGTSGYNEQFF. The CDR3 DNA sequence: TGTGCCAGTAACTCCGGGACTAGCGGTTACAATGAGCAGTTCTTC.

The chain links TRBV2 to TRBJ1-1, with D uncertain. Between the trimmed V and J ends, which lost 1 base and 10 bases, there was a span of 13 bases. The germline V gene encodes CDR1 SNHLY and CDR2 FYNNEI. CDR3 size: 13 residues. CDR3 in DNA: TGTGCCAGCAGTGAAGGGCAGGATCTAACAGCTTTCTTT. Residues: CASSEGQDLTAFF.

This chain joins TRBV6-5 and TRBJ1-5; the D gene is possibly TRBD1 (5 bases). The V gene lost 2 bases and the J gene lost 7 bases, with 9 bases spanning the gap. The CDR3 is made up of 13 amino acids. The germline gives CDR1 MNHEY, CDR2 SVGAGI. In DNA form, the CDR3 reads TGTGCCAGCAGTTACCGCCCAGGGCAGCCCCAGCATTTT. It yields the protein CASSYRPGQPQHF.

The CDR3 spells CASSSYRGTGELFF. Written as DNA, the CDR3 is TGTGCCAGCAGCTCGTACAGGGGCACCGGGGAGCTGTTTTTT. This chain links TRBV11-2 with TRBJ2-2; 7 bases match TRBD1. V lost 4 bases, J lost 4 bases, and 3 bases stayed unmatched. The CDR3 totals 14 residues. Looked up from germline, CDR1 is SGHAT and CDR2 is FQNNGV.

V gene TRBV7-9 combines with J gene TRBJ2-5; 8 positions match TRBD2. J gave up 0 bases and V 7 bases, and 7 bases lay outside the gene matches. Germline loops: CDR1 SEHNR, CDR2 FQNEAQ (reference sequence). The CDR3 extends over 15 amino acids. CDR3: CASNGGSGDQETQYF. CDR3 bases: TGTGCCAGCAACGGGGGTAGCGGGGACCAAGAGACCCAGTACTTC.

This clone was detected only once. The J gene is TRBJ1-5, the V gene TRBV2; D remains unclear. CDR1 and CDR2 from the germline V gene are SNHLY and FYNNEI. Trimming left V 6 bases short and J 0 bases short, with 12 bases between. The CDR3 contains 15 residues. The CDR3 DNA is TGTGCCAGCAGCTTCGAGATCTTTAGCAATCAGCCCCAGCATTTT. This encodes CASSFEIFSNQPQHF.

This clone was counted a few times. The rearrangement links TRBV5-1 to TRBJ2-5, with a weak D call TRBD1 (5 bases). The CDR3 is 14 residues long. Germline V lookup: CDR1 SGHRS, CDR2 YFSETQ. The germline V and J ends were trimmed by 0 bases and 4 bases, with 10 bases remaining between them. CDR3 residues: CASSLEGSPETQYF. CDR3 bases: TGCGCCAGCAGCTTGGAGGGGTCCCCAGAGACCCAGTACTTC. The full variable domain, completed using reference TRBV5-1 and TRBJ2-5, is KAGVTQTPRYLIKTRGQQVTLSCSPISGHRSVSWYQQTPGQGLQFLFEYFSETQRNKGNFPGRFSGRQFSNSRSEMNVSTLELGDSALYLCASSLEGSPETQYFGPGTRLLVL.

The chain couples TRBV5-5 to TRBJ2-2; TRBD1 is a possible D gene (5 bases). This CDR3 spans 14 amino acids. V gave up 3 bases and J gave up 3 bases, with 9 bases separating them. Germline CDR1 SGHKS, CDR2 YYEKEE (reference sequence). CDR3: CASSSSGYTGELFF. DNA of the CDR3: TGTGCCAGCAGCTCCTCAGGGTACACCGGGGAGCTGTTTTTT.

J is TRBJ2-5 and V is TRBV6-5; TRBD2 matches at 10 bases. Germline values: CDR1 MNHEY, CDR2 SVGAGI. V dropped 4 bases and J dropped 2; count of bases not matched to a gene: 4. There are 15 residues in the CDR3. The CDR3 coding sequence is TGTGCCAGCAGTTTTAGCGGGGGGACTCAAGAGACCCAGTACTTC. This encodes CASSFSGGTQETQYF.

This clone was counted a few times. The CDR3 bases are TGTGCCTGGGCCAGGGGGAGCGGAAACACCATATATTTT. Translated, it gives CAWARGSGNTIYF. The rearrangement links TRBV30 to TRBJ1-3, with TRBD1 matching 7 bases. The CDR3 is 13 residues long. V lost 5 bases and J lost 4; bases outside the gene matches: 5. In germline, CDR1 is GTSNPN, CDR2 SVGIG (reference sequence).

This clone was seen just once. J is TRBJ1-1 and V is TRBV4-2; a possible D gene is TRBD1 (5 bases). The germline CDR1 and CDR2 sequences are LGHNA and YNFKEQ. This CDR3 has 14 residues. V lost 1 base to trimming and J lost 0 bases, with 6 bases between them. The CDR3 DNA is TGTGCCAGCAGCCAAGTGACAGTGAACACTGAAGCTTTCTTT. Translated: CASSQVTVNTEAFF.

The chain recombines TRBV4-2 with TRBJ1-6; 7 bases are a match to TRBD1. The V and J ends lost 3 bases and 9 bases, in that order; junction bases with no gene match: 8. CDR3 length equals 15 residues. Germline V gene sequence: CDR1 LGHNA, CDR2 YNFKEQ. The CDR3 DNA reads TGTGCCAGCAGCCATGAGGACAGGCAAGGTTCACCCCTCCACTTT. Its translation is CASSHEDRQGSPLHF.

The J gene is TRBJ2-3, the V gene TRBV6-5; a weak D match, TRBD1 (5 bases). Germline CDR1 and CDR2: MNHEY and SVGAGI. Trimming left V 6 bases short and J 1 base short, with 14 bases between. The CDR3 is 15 residues long. The CDR3 DNA follows: TGTGCCAGCAGCCCCACGACAGCTCGCACAGATACGCAGTATTTT. As protein: CASSPTTARTDTQYF.

J is TRBJ1-2 and V is TRBV2, with TRBD1 matching over 8 bases. From germline, CDR1 is SNHLY and CDR2 FYNNEI. V lost 6 bases, J lost 2 bases, and 8 bases stayed unmatched. The CDR3 is 15 amino acids. The CDR3, as DNA: TGTGCCAGCAGAGGACAGGGAATCCGGAACTATGGCTACACCTTC. Encoded protein: CASRGQGIRNYGYTF.

The J gene is TRBJ1-5, the V gene TRBV19; tentatively, D is TRBD1 (6 bases). CDR1 is LNHDA, CDR2 SQIVND, per germline (reference sequence). Trimming took 6 bases from V and 0 from J, leaving 21 bases between them. This CDR3 comprises 18 residues. The CDR3 region is CASRPLGALSGSNQPQHF. As DNA, the CDR3 is TGTGCCAGTAGACCCTTGGGGGCTCTAAGCGGTAGCAATCAGCCCCAGCATTTT.

The V call is TRBV6-5, the J call TRBJ2-1; possible D gene TRBD1, 5 bases. The CDR3 is 15 residues long. Deletions cut 6 bases from V and 5 bases from J, with 17 bases between. CDR1 is MNHEY and CDR2 is SVGAGI in the germline V gene. As DNA, the CDR3 is TGTGCCAGCAGAAGACAGCCCGCCACGGACAATGAGCAGTTCTTC. Translating gives CASRRQPATDNEQFF.

Only one count was recorded for this clone. DNA of the CDR3: TGTGCCAGCAGTTTAAACGGGGGGCGAGCCGGGGAGCTGTTTTTT. This translates into CASSLNGGRAGELFF. The chain couples TRBV28 to TRBJ2-2; D may be TRBD2 (7 bases). Trimming stripped 2 bases from V and 6 bases from J, with 13 bases between. CDR1 and CDR2 (germline): MDHEN, SYDVKM. This CDR3 contains 15 residues.

This sequence joins TRBV7-2 and TRBJ1-2; no firm D call. V lost 0 bases to trimming and J lost 0 bases, with 5 bases between them. Germline CDR1 reads SGHTA; CDR2 reads FQGNSA. This CDR3 spans 14 amino acids. The DNA for the CDR3 is TGTGCCAGCAGCTTAGCGGCAGCTAACTATGGCTACACCTTC. Amino acids: CASSLAAANYGYTF.

The chain couples TRBV5-6 to TRBJ2-3; 12 bases fit TRBD2. This CDR3 is built from 17 residues. V gave up 0 bases and J gave up 3 bases; unmatched junction bases: 5. Per germline, CDR1 SGHDT and CDR2 YYEEEE. The CDR3 spells CASSLGRLAGETDTQYF. For the CDR3, the DNA is TGTGCCAGCAGCTTGGGGCGACTAGCGGGGGAGACAGATACGCAGTATTTT.

This chain joins TRBV4-2 and TRBJ1-5, with D unclear. The CDR3 totals 16 residues. The V gene lost 2 bases and the J gene lost 4 bases, with 15 bases spanning the gap. In germline, CDR1 is LGHNA, CDR2 YNFKEQ. CDR3 DNA: TGTGCCAGCAGCCAAAGCGTGGTCTCTCTAAATCAGCCCCAGCATTTT. Protein product: CASSQSVVSLNQPQHF.

This clone appeared a single time. J is TRBJ2-3 and V is TRBV5-1; the match to TRBD1 covers 7 bases. The CDR3 loop spans 15 amino acids. Losses at the gene ends were 3 bases for V and 3 bases for J; bases not matched to a gene: 7. Germline CDR1 is SGHRS and CDR2 is YFSETQ. The CDR3 reads CASSYTGDGTDTQYF. For the CDR3, the DNA is TGCGCCAGCAGCTATACAGGGGATGGAACAGATACGCAGTATTTT.

The rearrangement joins TRBV6-5 to TRBJ2-2, with TRBD1 identical over 8 bases. Germline CDR1 reads MNHEY; CDR2 reads SVGAGI. This CDR3 region has 14 residues. J gave up 7 bases and V 6 bases, and 7 bases lay outside the gene matches. CDR3 DNA sequence: TGTGCCAGCAGAAGACAGGGGATGAGCGGGGAGCTGTTTTTT. This encodes CASRRQGMSGELFF.